Listed below are T cell receptor beta chains from one sample, sequenced in a study of metastatic and nonmetastatic thyroid tumors. With MiXCR, TCRdb called clones anew from the PCR reads. This sample has about 35,000 clones, with 25% to 30% found just once. The specimen was blood. The receptors derive from a female donor with papillary thyroid cancer or a benign thyroid nodule (not recorded which). Some clones in this sample may be carry-over from other donors' samples. The CDR3 runs from the conserved cysteine through the conserved F or W. The D gene is left open where the match is weak. Expanded clones are given a class, and other clones once, few, many or no size at all.

clone_size	v_call	d_call	j_call	cdr3_aa	cdr3_nt
many	TRBV7-2	TRBD1	TRBJ1-5	CASSPRTGGNQPQHF	TGTGCCAGCAGCCCCAGGACAGGGGGAAATCAGCCCCAGCATTTT
many	TRBV29-1	-	TRBJ2-7	CSVLPAPSYEQYF	TGCAGCGTCCTACCGGCACCTTCCTACGAGCAGTACTTC
few	TRBV28	-	TRBJ1-1	CASIGGSWDTEAFF	TGTGCCAGCATAGGGGGATCCTGGGACACTGAAGCTTTCTTT
few	TRBV28	TRBD1	TRBJ2-7	CASRKTGGSYEQYF	TGTGCCAGCAGGAAAACAGGGGGCTCCTACGAGCAGTACTTC
many	TRBV4-1	-	TRBJ2-5	CASSLGPQETQYF	TGCGCCAGCTCTCTCGGTCCACAAGAGACCCAGTACTTC
-	TRBV11-2	TRBD1	TRBJ2-2	CASSFLRGPNTGELFF	TGTGCCAGCAGCTTTTTAAGGGGGCCCAACACCGGGGAGCTGTTTTTT
many	TRBV9	-	TRBJ2-1	CASSVDGGYNEQFF	TGTGCCAGCAGCGTAGACGGCGGTTACAATGAGCAGTTCTTC
-	TRBV6-5	TRBD1	TRBJ1-2	CASSLQGDGSTF	TGTGCCAGCAGTTTACAGGGGGATGGCTCAACCTTC
many	TRBV20-1	TRBD2	TRBJ2-1	CSARVVGTSGGLDEQFF	TGCAGTGCTAGAGTGGTTGGGACTAGCGGGGGGTTGGATGAGCAGTTCTTC
many	TRBV5-6	TRBD2	TRBJ2-1	CASSLEAGEDEQFF	TGTGCCAGCAGCTTGGAAGCGGGAGAGGACGAGCAGTTCTTC
-	TRBV6-1	TRBD1	TRBJ2-7	CASIGTGFEQYF	TGTGCCAGCATAGGGACAGGGTTCGAGCAGTACTTC
-	TRBV6-1	-	TRBJ1-1	CASSEAEDLF	TGTGCCAGCAGTGAAGCTGAAGATTTATTT
-	TRBV7-2	-	TRBJ2-7	CSSSDVGARSYEQYF	TGTTCCAGCAGCGATGTGGGGGCGAGATCCTACGAGCAGTACTTC
few	TRBV28	-	TRBJ2-7	CASSQITGLYEQYF	TGTGCCAGCAGTCAAATCACAGGGCTCTACGAGCAGTACTTC
-	TRBV5-5	-	TRBJ1-5	CASSFKTGWGQPQHF	TGTGCCAGCAGCTTTAAGACAGGTTGGGGACAGCCCCAGCATTTT
large	TRBV7-2	-	TRBJ1-2	CASSLESHRSYGYTF	TGTGCCAGCAGCTTAGAGTCCCACAGAAGCTATGGCTACACCTTC
-	TRBV11-2	-	TRBJ1-2	CASSLGEVYGYAF	TGTGCCAGCAGCTTAGGAGAGGTTTATGGCTACGCCTTC
-	TRBV27	TRBD1	TRBJ1-6	CASSLFAPSTGVQSPLHF	TGTGCCAGCAGTTTATTCGCTCCTTCGACAGGGGTACAGTCACCCCTCCACTTT
many	TRBV11-2	TRBD1	TRBJ1-1	CASSFEGAMNTEAFF	TGTGCCAGCAGCTTCGAGGGGGCTATGAACACTGAAGCTTTCTTT
many	TRBV3-1	TRBD1	TRBJ2-5	CASSQGQGETQYF	TGTGCCAGCAGCCAAGGACAGGGCGAGACCCAGTACTTC
-	TRBV5-1	TRBD2	TRBJ2-7	CASSFPVGGGAEQYF	TGCGCCAGCAGCTTCCCGGTCGGGGGGGGCGCCGAGCAGTACTTC
medium-sized	TRBV12-3/TRBV12-4	-	TRBJ2-3	CASSLARGDGTDTQYF	TGTGCCAGCAGTTTAGCGAGGGGCGACGGCACAGATACGCAGTATTTT
few	TRBV6-2/TRBV6-3	TRBD2	TRBJ2-7	CASSLISGRAGEQYF	TGTGCCAGCAGTTTAATTAGCGGGAGGGCCGGTGAGCAGTACTTC
-	TRBV7-2	-	TRBJ1-4	CASSLMSEKLFF	TGCGCCAGCAGCTTAATGTCTGAAAAACTGTTTTTT
few	TRBV28	-	TRBJ1-2	CASSLSPGWGYGYTF	TGTGCCAGCAGTTTATCCCCAGGGTGGGGCTATGGCTACACCTTC
many	TRBV5-1	TRBD1	TRBJ1-1	CASSSGQGDTEAFF	TGCGCCAGCAGCTCGGGACAGGGTGACACTGAAGCTTTCTTT
many	TRBV27	-	TRBJ1-5	CASSRVKNSNQPQHF	TGTGCCAGCAGTCGGGTGAAGAATAGCAATCAGCCCCAGCATTTT
many	TRBV12-3/TRBV12-4	TRBD1	TRBJ2-3	CASRWVGDRPTDTQYF	TGTGCCAGCAGATGGGTAGGGGACAGGCCTACAGATACGCAGTATTTT
-	TRBV5-8	-	TRBJ2-7	CASIDEQYF	TGTGCCAGCATCGACGAGCAGTACTTC
many	TRBV28	-	TRBJ1-4	CASGRGGGDEKLFF	TGTGCCAGCGGCCGTGGAGGGGGGGATGAAAAACTGTTTTTT
many	TRBV10-1	TRBD1	TRBJ2-2	CASSEWTGGTGELFF	TGCGCCAGCAGTGAATGGACAGGGGGCACCGGGGAGCTGTTTTTT
-	TRBV5-1	-	TRBJ2-7	CASSLAGSSYEQYF	TGCGCCAGCAGCTTGGCGGGCAGCTCCTACGAGCAGTACTTC
many	TRBV28	-	TRBJ1-5	CASSLESGTKSSSRDNQPQHF	TGTGCCAGCAGTTTGGAATCTGGGACAAAAAGCTCCTCGAGGGACAATCAGCCCCAGCATTTT
medium-sized	TRBV6-1	-	TRBJ2-7	CASMRSGGLNEQYF	TGTGCCAGCATGCGATCGGGGGGCCTCAACGAGCAGTACTTC
many	TRBV5-4	-	TRBJ1-2	CASSLVRGTRINYGYTF	TGTGCCAGCAGCTTGGTCCGGGGGACAAGGATAAACTATGGCTACACCTTC
few	TRBV27	-	TRBJ1-5	CASSFYVRNQPQHF	TGTGCCAGCAGTTTTTATGTGCGTAATCAGCCCCAGCATTTT
many	TRBV19	-	TRBJ1-3	CASCYRGTGNTIYF	TGTGCCAGTTGTTACCGTGGGACTGGAAACACCATATATTTT
-	TRBV11-1	-	TRBJ1-1	CASSLGGVLQMNTEAFF	TGTGCCAGCAGCTTAGGGGGGGTTTTGCAGATGAACACTGAAGCTTTCTTT
once	TRBV15	-	TRBJ2-6	CATSRDVTSGAYVLTF	TGTGCCACCAGCAGAGATGTTACCTCTGGGGCCTACGTCCTGACTTTC
medium-sized	TRBV6-1	-	TRBJ2-7	CASSALAHHEQYF	TGTGCCAGCAGTGCCTTAGCTCATCACGAGCAGTACTTC
many	TRBV20-1	-	TRBJ2-7	CSARESRQIYEQYF	TGCAGTGCTAGAGAAAGCAGACAGATCTACGAGCAGTACTTC
many	TRBV7-3	-	TRBJ2-2	CASSLNTLGELFF	TGTGCCAGCAGCTTAAATACCCTCGGGGAGCTGTTTTTT
many	TRBV6-4	TRBD2	TRBJ2-3	CASSDGTTRTDTQYF	TGTGCCAGCAGTGACGGGACTACCCGCACAGATACGCAGTATTTT
many	TRBV19	-	TRBJ2-2	CASSISLGPINANTGELFF	TGTGCCAGTAGTATCTCATTGGGGCCAATAAACGCGAACACCGGGGAGCTGTTTTTT
medium-sized	TRBV5-1	-	TRBJ2-7	CASSFNQGPYEQYF	TGCGCCAGCAGCTTTAATCAGGGCCCCTACGAGCAGTACTTC
-	TRBV2	-	TRBJ2-2	CASSEGGKSTGELFF	TGTGCCAGCAGTGAAGGCGGGAAAAGCACCGGGGAGCTGTTTTTT
few	TRBV6-2/TRBV6-3	-	TRBJ2-1	CASSYKGPSSGYNEQFF	TGTGCCAGCAGTTATAAGGGACCATCGTCGGGTTACAATGAGCAGTTCTTC
-	TRBV20-1	TRBD1	TRBJ1-2	CGARPTGGGYGYTF	TGCGGTGCTAGGCCAACAGGGGGGGGCTATGGCTACACCTTC
-	TRBV2	TRBD2	TRBJ2-7	CASSAGLAGRTYEQYF	TGTGCCAGCAGCGCAGGACTAGCGGGTAGGACCTACGAGCAGTACTTC